A selection of T cell receptor beta chains follows, all from one sample in a study of PD-1 blockade in classical Hodgkin lymphoma. The table came from immunoSEQ multiplex PCR; TCRdb's copy has only in-frame clones and leaves some out. Seen here are about 21,000 clones, over 60% observed once, and the top ten hold approximately 15%. Source: peripheral blood mononuclear cells (PBMCs), taken at baseline. The receptors come from a human donor with classical Hodgkin lymphoma. Each CDR3 is given with its conserved first and last residue. The D gene is left open where the match is weak. Clone size is shown for a subset of rows, as once, few, many or a class of expanded clone.

clone size,D gene,J gene,V gene,CDR3 length,CDR3 DNA,CDR3 protein
few,NA,TRBJ2-1,TRBV7-2,14,TGTGCCAGCAGCCTCAATGCGCGGCCCGGTGAGCAGTTCTTC,CASSLNARPGEQFF
NA,TRBD2,TRBJ2-7,TRBV5-1,16,TGCGCCAGCAGCCCGGGACTAGCTTTAAGTTCGCGCGAGCAGTACTTC,CASSPGLALSSREQYF
NA,TRBD2,TRBJ2-2,TRBV5-1,16,TGCGCCAGCAGCTCTAGCGGGGGGAAGAACACCGGGGAGCTGTTTTTT,CASSSSGGKNTGELFF
few,TRBD2,TRBJ2-7,TRBV5-4,15,TGTGCCAGCAGCCGACTAGCGGGAAATAGCTACGAGCAGTACTTC,CASSRLAGNSYEQYF
NA,TRBD2,TRBJ2-2,TRBV7-2,16,TGTGCCAGCAGCTCCCGACTAGCGGCGAACACCGGGGAGCTGTTTTTT,CASSSRLAANTGELFF
NA,NA,TRBJ1-4,TRBV6-5,13,TGTGCCAGCAGTCGCCAGGGTAGGGAAAAACTGTTTTTT,CASSRQGREKLFF
many,NA,TRBJ1-2,TRBV7-8,14,TGTGCCAGCAGCTCCCGGGAGTCTCACTATGGCTACACCTTC,CASSSRESHYGYTF
NA,NA,TRBJ1-2,TRBV5-6,15,TGTGCCAGCAGCTTGGGCCCGCTAGGGAACTATGGCTACACCTTC,CASSLGPLGNYGYTF
NA,NA,TRBJ1-5,TRBV28,13,TGTGCCAGCAGGAAAGCAGGGGTTCAGCCCCAGCATTTT,CASRKAGVQPQHF
NA,TRBD1,TRBJ1-2,TRBV27,15,TGTGCCAGCCTCGGGGCGGGTGCAGGGGGCTATGGCTACACCTTC,CASLGAGAGGYGYTF
NA,NA,TRBJ2-3,TRBV9,15,TGTGCCATTCGCCCGCGGGGTGAGGGCACAGATACGCAGTATTTT,CAIRPRGEGTDTQYF
NA,NA,TRBJ1-3,TRBV5-1,16,TGCGCCAGCAGCTCCTTTACAGGAGACTCTGGAAACACCATATATTTT,CASSSFTGDSGNTIYF
NA,NA,TRBJ1-1,TRBV4-3,15,TGCGCCAGCAGCCAAGATACAACGGGGTCCACTGAAGCTTTCTTT,CASSQDTTGSTEAFF
NA,NA,TRBJ2-6,TRBV5-1,19,TGCGCCAGCAGCCTAATCCCGGGACTCCAGGGGAGTGGGGCCAACGTCCTGACTTTC,CASSLIPGLQGSGANVLTF
NA,TRBD1,TRBJ1-4,TRBV19,14,TGTGCCAGTAGCCTGACAGGGGCTAATGAAAAACTGTTTTTT,CASSLTGANEKLFF
NA,TRBD2,TRBJ2-1,TRBV6-6,15,TGTGCCAGCAGTTCCTGGGGGGGGACCTACAATGAGCAGTTCTTC,CASSSWGGTYNEQFF
NA,NA,TRBJ1-1,TRBV6-6,15,TGTGCCAGCAGTAAGGATTCTTGGACTAACACTGAAGCTTTCTTT,CASSKDSWTNTEAFF
NA,NA,TRBJ1-2,TRBV27,14,TGTGCCAGCAGACCGCCGGGGGTCCTTTATGGCTACACCTTC,CASRPPGVLYGYTF
medium-sized,NA,TRBJ2-2,TRBV18,15,TGTGCCAGCTCCCCACTGGACGACACGACCGGGGAGCTGTTTTTT,CASSPLDDTTGELFF
once,TRBD1,TRBJ1-3,TRBV4-3,16,TGCGCCAGCAGCCAAGATGCGACAGGGAGAGGAAACACCATATATTTT,CASSQDATGRGNTIYF
NA,NA,TRBJ2-6,TRBV2,17,TGTGCCAGCAGTGAAGCGGGACTGATCTCTGGGGCCAACGTCCTGACTTTC,CASSEAGLISGANVLTF
NA,NA,TRBJ1-6,TRBV5-6,15,TGTGCCAGCAGCTTGGTACAGGATTATAATTCACCCCTCCACTTT,CASSLVQDYNSPLHF
NA,NA,TRBJ2-3,TRBV2,16,TGTGCCAGCTACGGTCCGGGGGTTTTTTCACAAGGTACGCAGTATTTT,CASYGPGVFSQGTQYF
NA,NA,TRBJ1-2,TRBV15,13,TGTGCCACCAGCACGACAAGGGACTCTGGCTACACCTTC,CATSTTRDSGYTF